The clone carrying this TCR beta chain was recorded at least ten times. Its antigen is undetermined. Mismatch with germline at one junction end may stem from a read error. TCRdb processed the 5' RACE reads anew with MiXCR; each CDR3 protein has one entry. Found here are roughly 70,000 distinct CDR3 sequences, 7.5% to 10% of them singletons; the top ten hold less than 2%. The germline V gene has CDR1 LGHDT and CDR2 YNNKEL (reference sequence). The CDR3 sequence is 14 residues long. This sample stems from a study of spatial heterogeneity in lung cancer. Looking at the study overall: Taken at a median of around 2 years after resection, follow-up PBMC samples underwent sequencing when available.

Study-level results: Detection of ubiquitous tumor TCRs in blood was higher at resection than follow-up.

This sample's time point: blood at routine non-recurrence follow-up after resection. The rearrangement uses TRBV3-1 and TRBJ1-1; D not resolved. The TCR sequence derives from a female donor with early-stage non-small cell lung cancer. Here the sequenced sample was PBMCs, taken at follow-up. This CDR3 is CASCHLSASTEAFF. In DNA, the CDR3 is TGTGCCAGCTGCCACCTATCCGCGAGCACTGAAGCTTTCTTT.